A single sample is the source of the 3 T cell receptor beta chains below, sequenced in a study of blood T cell repertoires in COVID-19. Here immunoSEQ multiplex PCR was the method, and the copy in TCRdb shows in-frame clones only, minus some. Of around 330,000 clones in the sample, approximately 91% were seen once. The sequencing input was PBMCs or T cells enriched from blood (not recorded which). The origin of the receptors is a man between 60 and 75 years old who had recovered from COVID-19.

The chain has TRBV5-5 and TRBJ2-2; TRBD1 aligns across 7 bases. The CDR3 is 17 amino acids. From germline, CDR1 is SGHKS and CDR2 YYEKEE (reference sequence). V lost 3 bases, J lost 0 bases, and 8 bases stayed unmatched. CDR3: CASSSPGQHTNTGELFF. For the CDR3, the DNA is TGTGCCAGCAGCTCCCCGGGACAGCATACGAACACCGGGGAGCTGTTTTTT.

About this clone itself: Other nucleotide sequences from this sample produce the same CDR3. The V gene is TRBV5-1, the J gene TRBJ2-6; possibly TRBD2 for D (5 bases). CDR3 length equals 15 residues. The V end lost 0 bases, the J end lost 4 bases, and 8 bases lay between the germline ends. Germline-derived CDR1 and CDR2 are SGHRS and YFSETQ. CDR3 DNA sequence: TGCGCCAGCAGCTTGGGAGGGTCCGGGGCCAACGTCCTGACTTTC. As protein: CASSLGGSGANVLTF.

This chain uses TRBV11-2 with TRBJ2-7; no definite D call. Germline lookup yields CDR1 SGHAT and CDR2 FQNNGV. The CDR3 runs to 12 residues. V lost 1 base to trimming and J lost 4 bases, with 5 bases between them. The CDR3 sequence is CASSLALYEQYF. The CDR3 DNA follows: TGTGCCAGCAGCTTAGCCTTATACGAGCAGTACTTC.